This TCR beta chain comes out of a study of cytomegalovirus exposure and HLA in healthy donors. The CDR3 length is 15 residues. Per germline, CDR1 MNHNS and CDR2 SASEGT. Trimming stripped 5 bases from V and 0 bases from J, with 12 bases between. The PCR used 60 Vbeta and 13 Jbeta primers. Sequenced by immunoSEQ multiplex PCR; TCRdb stores in-frame clones only, minus some. In the table there are 180,000 or so clones, about 81% of which are singletons. This clonotype was obtained from a man in his forties or fifties in good health and CMV-seronegative. The V gene is TRBV6-1, the J gene TRBJ2-3; a weak D match, TRBD2 (6 bases). Source material: PBMCs. The CDR3 nucleotides read TGTGCCAGCAGTTGGAGGGCCCCTAGCACAGATACGCAGTATTTT. This codes for CASSWRAPSTDTQYF.